Listed below are T cell receptor beta chains from one sample, sequenced in a study of breast tumors, draining lymph nodes, adjacent tissues. TCRdb itself ran the multiplex PCR reads through MiXCR, one entry per CDR3 protein. Among a few hundred thousand distinct CDR3 sequences listed, roughly a third were seen once. The sequenced material came from axillary lymph node tissue. The receptors stem from a female donor with breast cancer. Some clones in this sample may be carry-over from other donors' samples. CDR3s include the opening cysteine and the closing phenylalanine or tryptophan. Each record gives: V gene, J gene, CDR3 protein.

TRBV20-1	TRBJ1-4	CSARDSGTYKLFF
TRBV6-5	TRBJ2-3	CASSYVRGATDTQYF
TRBV6-1	TRBJ2-1	CASSTQGLSSYNEQFF
TRBV9	TRBJ1-2	CASSATGTNYGYTF
TRBV19	TRBJ2-6	CASRQPLGSGANVLTF
TRBV20-1	TRBJ1-4	CSARDPNTPNEKLFF
TRBV7-2	TRBJ1-1	CASSFTAGGLGAFF
TRBV20-1	TRBJ2-7	CSARSPARGSYEQYF
TRBV28	TRBJ2-7	CASSSTVYEQYF
TRBV7-8	TRBJ2-7	CASSKDAIYEQYF
TRBV6-1	TRBJ1-2	CASRGTGWKYGYTF